The 18 T cell receptor beta chains given below trace back to one sample, sequenced in a study of T cell responses to AZD1222 COVID-19 vaccine. Sequencing used immunoSEQ multiplex PCR; TCRdb keeps in-frame clones, though not all of them. The sample yields approximately 100,000 clones, 85% to 90% seen once. The sequencing here drew on peripheral blood, taken on day 0 of MenACWY control vaccination. The receptors were sampled from an adult in good health.

This clone was seen only once. J is TRBJ2-2 and V is TRBV7-9; no reliable D call. Germline V gene data show CDR1 as SEHNR and CDR2 as FQNEAQ (reference sequence). This CDR3 spans 15 amino acids. V shed 0 bases and J shed 1 base, with 6 bases lying between them. The CDR3 loop reads CASSLASGNTGELFF. The CDR3 bases are TGTGCCAGCAGCTTAGCTTCAGGGAACACCGGGGAGCTGTTTTTT.

To note about this clone: Other DNA sequences in the sample encode the same CDR3. The chain couples TRBV5-5 to TRBJ1-1, with D maybe TRBD1 (5 bases). Trimming cost V 0 bases and J 4 bases, with 7 bases left between them. The CDR3 spans 13 residues. Per the germline V gene, CDR1 is SGHKS and CDR2 is YYEKEE (reference sequence). Here the CDR3 DNA reads TGTGCCAGCAGCTTGGGTACAGGCACTGAAGCTTTCTTT. Protein: CASSLGTGTEAFF.

The chain combines TRBV6-5 with TRBJ2-7; 7 bases are shared with TRBD1. The V gene's germline CDR1 is MNHEY and CDR2 SVGAGI. J gave up 2 bases and V 8 bases, and 6 bases lay outside the gene matches. This CDR3 comprises 13 residues. CDR3 nucleotides: TGTGCCAGCCCGACAGGGTGGACCTACGAGCAGTACTTC. Translated, it gives CASPTGWTYEQYF.

The chain recombines TRBV11-2 with TRBJ2-3; D is uncertain. Germline CDR1 SGHAT, CDR2 FQNNGV. V dropped 4 bases and J dropped 4 bases, with 9 bases sitting between them. CDR3 length equals 13 residues. CDR3 amino acids: CASSSNFADTQYF. CDR3 bases: TGTGCCAGCAGCTCTAACTTTGCAGATACGCAGTATTTT.

The chain is built from TRBV6-2 or TRBV6-3 and TRBJ2-4; D gene ambiguous. This CDR3 spans 12 amino acids. V was shortened by 0 bases and J by 7 bases, with 4 bases between the two germline ends. In germline, CDR1 is MNHEY, CDR2 SVGEGT. DNA of the CDR3: TGTGCCAGCAGTTACTCGTCCAACATTCAGTACTTC. This encodes CASSYSSNIQYF.

The V and J genes are TRBV13 and TRBJ1-4, with a weak D call TRBD1 (5 bases). Germline V gene lookup returns CDR1 PRHDT and CDR2 FYEKMQ (reference sequence). CDR3 length equals 15 residues. Trimming left V 4 bases short and J 7 bases short, with 16 bases between. The CDR3 DNA reads TGTGCCAGCAGCTCTAGGGCCCAGGGAGGTGAAAAACTGTTTTTT. Protein sequence: CASSSRAQGGEKLFF.

The chain carries TRBV4-2 and TRBJ2-7; 9 positions match TRBD2. Looked up from germline, CDR1 is LGHNA and CDR2 is YNFKEQ. V lost 2 bases and J lost 4; bases outside the gene matches: 9. The CDR3 sequence is 16 residues long. The CDR3 bases are TGTGCCAGCAGCCAACCCTTGGCGGGGGGGCAATACGAGCAGTACTTC. Translation gives CASSQPLAGGQYEQYF.

The rearrangement links TRBV7-9 to TRBJ2-2; a possible D gene is TRBD1 (7 bases). Germline loops: CDR1 SEHNR, CDR2 FQNEAQ (reference sequence). Trimming stripped 5 bases from V and 4 bases from J, with 17 bases between. This CDR3 has 16 residues. CDR3 loop: CASSERLQGGTGELFF. The CDR3 coding sequence is TGTGCCAGCAGCGAACGACTCCAGGGGGGCACCGGGGAGCTGTTTTTT.

The rearrangement uses TRBV5-6 and TRBJ2-2, with 7 bases lining up with TRBD2. Germline lookup yields CDR1 SGHDT and CDR2 YYEEEE. The V and J ends lost 4 bases and 0 bases, in that order; junction bases with no gene match: 3. The CDR3 has 15 amino acids. The CDR3 region has the DNA TGTGCCAGCAGCCACGGGGGGACGAACACCGGGGAGCTGTTTTTT. Residues: CASSHGGTNTGELFF.

The gene calls are TRBV7-2 and TRBJ2-5; weak D call: TRBD1 (6 bases). This CDR3 has 13 residues. V was cut by 2 bases and J by 3 bases, with 7 bases left in between. Looked up from germline, CDR1 is SGHTA and CDR2 is FQGNSA. The CDR3 DNA sequence: TGTGCCAGCAGCTTAAACAGGGAAGAGACCCAGTACTTC. Protein: CASSLNREETQYF. Full variable domain (outside the CDR3, taken from reference TRBV7-2 and TRBJ2-5): GAGVSQSPSNKVTEKGKDVELRCDPISGHTALYWYRQSLGQGLEFLIYFQGNSAPDKSGLPSDRFSAERTGGSVSTLTIQRTQQEDSAVYLCASSLNREETQYFGPGTRLLVL.

As to this clone: Other nucleotide sequences in the sample specify the same CDR3. The chain joins TRBV12-3 or TRBV12-4 to TRBJ2-6; D is unresolved. V was trimmed by 6 bases and J by 1 base, leaving 4 bases between them. This CDR3 has 13 residues. Here the CDR3 reads CASSLSGANVLTF. As DNA, the CDR3 is TGTGCCAGCAGCCTTTCTGGGGCCAACGTCCTGACTTTC.

This chain uses TRBV2 with TRBJ2-7; maybe TRBD1 (5 bases). CDR1 is SNHLY, CDR2 FYNNEI, per germline. V was shortened by 7 bases and J by 3 bases, with 10 bases between the two germline ends. This CDR3 comprises 12 residues. This CDR3 reads CASKQGFYEQYF. The CDR3 DNA follows: TGTGCCAGCAAGCAGGGTTTCTACGAGCAGTACTTC.

Note on this clone: The junction differs from germline at one of its ends, possibly a read error. V and J are TRBV6-2 or TRBV6-3 and TRBJ1-2; tentative D call: TRBD1 (5 bases). Germline CDR1 reads MNHEY; CDR2 reads SVGEGT. The CDR3 runs to 14 residues. The CDR3 nucleotides read TGTGCCAGCAGTCACGGGACCGCTAATTATGGCTACACCTTC. It codes for CASSHGTANYGYTF.

This clone came up once. This chain uses TRBV5-1 with TRBJ1-2, with 7 bases that match TRBD1. Germline-derived CDR1 and CDR2 are SGHRS and YFSETQ. The CDR3 is made up of 15 amino acids. The ends lost 3 bases at V and 0 bases at J; junction bases unmatched: 5. For the CDR3, the DNA is TGCGCCAGCAGCTCGACGACAGGGACTAACTATGGCTACACCTTC. The encoded protein is CASSSTTGTNYGYTF.

This chain connects TRBV11-3 to TRBJ2-5; tentative D call: TRBD1 (7 bases). Germline lookup yields CDR1 SGHNT and CDR2 YENEEA. V lost 4 bases to trimming and J lost 1 base, with 13 bases between them. This CDR3 comprises 15 residues. As DNA, the CDR3 is TGTGCCAGCAGCTCTGCGCGGGACAGCCAAGAGACCCAGTACTTC. Translated, it gives CASSSARDSQETQYF.

The J gene is TRBJ2-2, the V gene TRBV4-1; D ambiguous. V was trimmed by 0 bases and J by 4 bases, leaving 6 bases between them. CDR3 length: 14 amino acids. In germline, CDR1 is MGHRA, CDR2 YSYEKL. CDR3 nucleotide sequence: TGCGCCAGCAGCCAAGATTGGGGCACCGGGGAGCTGTTTTTT. Translated: CASSQDWGTGELFF.

This chain links TRBV6-5 with TRBJ1-2; 9 nucleotides match TRBD1. CDR3 size: 13 residues. The germline V gene encodes CDR1 MNHEY and CDR2 SVGAGI. V gave up 6 bases and J gave up 7 bases; unmatched junction bases: 6. CDR3 DNA sequence: TGTGCCAGCAGGATGGGACAGGGTCCTGGCTACACCTTC. It encodes CASRMGQGPGYTF.

The genes are TRBV19 and TRBJ1-5; D possibly corresponds to TRBD1 (6 bases). Germline loops: CDR1 LNHDA, CDR2 SQIVND (reference sequence). This CDR3 comprises 13 residues. Trimming pared 8 bases from V and 7 bases from J, leaving 15 bases between. The CDR3 nucleotides are TGTGCCAGTTGGGGGGGGGCAGGACAGCCCCAGCATTTT. Residues: CASWGGAGQPQHF.